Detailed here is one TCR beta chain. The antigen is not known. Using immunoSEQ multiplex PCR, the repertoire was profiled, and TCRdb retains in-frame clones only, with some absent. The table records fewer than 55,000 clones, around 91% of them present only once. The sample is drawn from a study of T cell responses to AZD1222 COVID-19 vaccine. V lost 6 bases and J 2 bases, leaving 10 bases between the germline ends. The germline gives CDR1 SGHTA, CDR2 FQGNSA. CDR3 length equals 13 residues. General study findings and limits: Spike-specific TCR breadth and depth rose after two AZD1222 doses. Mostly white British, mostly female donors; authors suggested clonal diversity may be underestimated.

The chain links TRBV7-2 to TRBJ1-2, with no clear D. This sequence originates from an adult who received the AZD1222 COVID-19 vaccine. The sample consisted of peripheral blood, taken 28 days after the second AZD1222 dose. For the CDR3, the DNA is TGTGCCAGCAGTCCGGACGGGAACTATGGCTACACCTTC. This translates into CASSPDGNYGYTF. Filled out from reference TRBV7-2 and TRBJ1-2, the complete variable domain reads GAGVSQSPSNKVTEKGKDVELRCDPISGHTALYWYRQSLGQGLEFLIYFQGNSAPDKSGLPSDRFSAERTGGSVSTLTIQRTQQEDSAVYLCASSPDGNYGYTFGSGTRLTVV.